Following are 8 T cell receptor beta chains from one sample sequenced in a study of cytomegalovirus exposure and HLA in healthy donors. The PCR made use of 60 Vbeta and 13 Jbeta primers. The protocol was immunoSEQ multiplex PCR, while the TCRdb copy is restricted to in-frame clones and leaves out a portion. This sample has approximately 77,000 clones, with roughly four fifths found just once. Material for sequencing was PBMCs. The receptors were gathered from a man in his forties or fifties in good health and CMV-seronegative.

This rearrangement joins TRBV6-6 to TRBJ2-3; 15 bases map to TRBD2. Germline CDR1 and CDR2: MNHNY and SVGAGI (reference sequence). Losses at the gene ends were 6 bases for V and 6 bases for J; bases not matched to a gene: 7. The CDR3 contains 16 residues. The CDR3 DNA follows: TGTGCCAGCAGCCGGACTAGCGGGAGGGGTGGGGATACGCAGTATTTT. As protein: CASSRTSGRGGDTQYF.

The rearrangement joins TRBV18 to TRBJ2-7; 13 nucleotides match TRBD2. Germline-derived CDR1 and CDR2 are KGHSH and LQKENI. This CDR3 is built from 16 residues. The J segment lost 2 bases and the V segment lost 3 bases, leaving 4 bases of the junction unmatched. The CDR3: CASSPQGLAGPYEQYF. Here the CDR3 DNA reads TGTGCCAGCTCACCCCAGGGACTAGCGGGGCCCTACGAGCAGTACTTC.

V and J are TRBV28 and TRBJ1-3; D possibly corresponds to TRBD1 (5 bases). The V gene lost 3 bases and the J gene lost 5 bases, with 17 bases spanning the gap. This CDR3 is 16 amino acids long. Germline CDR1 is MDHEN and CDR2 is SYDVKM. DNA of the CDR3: TGTGCCAGCAGTTTTGCGGGACCGGCGCATAGAAACACCATATATTTT. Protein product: CASSFAGPAHRNTIYF.

This CDR3 is CASSVDVGGLVTDTQYF. Here the CDR3 DNA reads TGTGCCAGCAGCGTAGATGTGGGAGGGCTGGTCACAGATACGCAGTATTTT. The chain has TRBV9 and TRBJ2-3; TRBD2 agrees at 7 bases. The germline V gene encodes CDR1 SGDLS and CDR2 YYNGEE. This CDR3 is 17 amino acids long. J lost 2 bases, V lost 0 bases, and 9 bases had no gene match.

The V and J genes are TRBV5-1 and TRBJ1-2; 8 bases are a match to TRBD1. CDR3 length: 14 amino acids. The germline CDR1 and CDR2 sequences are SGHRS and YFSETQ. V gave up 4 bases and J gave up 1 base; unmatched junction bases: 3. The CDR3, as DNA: TGCGCCAGCAGCCCAGGGGGCGGTAACTATGGCTACACCTTC. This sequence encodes CASSPGGGNYGYTF. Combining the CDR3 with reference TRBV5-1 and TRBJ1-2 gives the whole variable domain KAGVTQTPRYLIKTRGQQVTLSCSPISGHRSVSWYQQTPGQGLQFLFEYFSETQRNKGNFPGRFSGRQFSNSRSEMNVSTLELGDSALYLCASSPGGGNYGYTFGSGTRLTVV.

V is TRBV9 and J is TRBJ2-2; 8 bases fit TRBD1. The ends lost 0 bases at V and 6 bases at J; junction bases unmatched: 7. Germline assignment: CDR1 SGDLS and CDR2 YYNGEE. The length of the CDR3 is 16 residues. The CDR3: CASSVAGTGSAGELFF. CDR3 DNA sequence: TGTGCCAGCAGCGTAGCAGGGACAGGTAGTGCCGGGGAGCTGTTTTTT.

Here the CDR3 DNA reads TGTGCCGCATTAGACGTAGCGGACCAGCAGTTCTTC. Its protein product is CAALDVADQQFF. This chain uses TRBV19 with TRBJ2-1; D possibly corresponds to TRBD2 (6 bases). Per the germline V gene, CDR1 is LNHDA and CDR2 is SQIVND (reference sequence). V dropped 11 bases and J dropped 11 bases, with 19 bases sitting between them. This CDR3 region has 12 residues.

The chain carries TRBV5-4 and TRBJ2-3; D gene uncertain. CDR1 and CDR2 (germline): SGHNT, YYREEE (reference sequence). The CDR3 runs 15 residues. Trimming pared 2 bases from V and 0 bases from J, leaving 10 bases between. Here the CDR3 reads CASSFGSSSTDTQYF. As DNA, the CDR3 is TGTGCCAGCAGCTTTGGCTCTTCTAGCACAGATACGCAGTATTTT.